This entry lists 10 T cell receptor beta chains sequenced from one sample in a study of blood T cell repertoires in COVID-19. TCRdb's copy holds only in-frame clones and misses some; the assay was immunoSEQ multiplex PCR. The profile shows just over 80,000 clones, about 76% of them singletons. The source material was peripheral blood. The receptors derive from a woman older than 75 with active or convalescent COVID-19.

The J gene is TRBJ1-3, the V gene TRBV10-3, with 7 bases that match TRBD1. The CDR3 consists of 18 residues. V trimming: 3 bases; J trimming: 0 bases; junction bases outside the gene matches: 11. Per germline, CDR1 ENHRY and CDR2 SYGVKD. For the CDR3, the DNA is TGTGCCATCAGTGATCTTCGAGGACAGGCCCTCTCTGGAAACACCATATATTTT. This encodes CAISDLRGQALSGNTIYF.

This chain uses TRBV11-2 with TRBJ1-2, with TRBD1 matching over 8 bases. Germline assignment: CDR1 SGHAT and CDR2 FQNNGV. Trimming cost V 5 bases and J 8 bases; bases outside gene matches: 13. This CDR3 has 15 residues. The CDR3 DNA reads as TGTGCCAGCAGCCACATACCCGGGACAGGACGGGGCTACACCTTC. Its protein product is CASSHIPGTGRGYTF. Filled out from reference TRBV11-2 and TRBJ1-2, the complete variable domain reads EAGVAQSPRYKIIEKRQSVAFWCNPISGHATLYWYQQILGQGPKLLIQFQNNGVVDDSQLPKDRFSAERLKGVDSTLKIQPAKLEDSAVYLCASSHIPGTGRGYTFGSGTRLTVV.

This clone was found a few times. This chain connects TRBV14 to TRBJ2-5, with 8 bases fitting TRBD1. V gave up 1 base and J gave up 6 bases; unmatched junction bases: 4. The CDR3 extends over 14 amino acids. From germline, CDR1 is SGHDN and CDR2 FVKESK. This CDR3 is CASSQGTGPKTQYF. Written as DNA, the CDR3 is TGTGCCAGCAGCCAAGGGACAGGGCCAAAGACCCAGTACTTC.

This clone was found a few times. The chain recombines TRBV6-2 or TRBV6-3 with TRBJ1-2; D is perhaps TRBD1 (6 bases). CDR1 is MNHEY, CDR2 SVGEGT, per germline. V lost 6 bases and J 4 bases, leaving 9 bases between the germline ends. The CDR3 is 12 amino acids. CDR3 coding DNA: TGTGCCAGCAGCGACAGGTTCTATGGCTACACCTTC. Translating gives CASSDRFYGYTF.

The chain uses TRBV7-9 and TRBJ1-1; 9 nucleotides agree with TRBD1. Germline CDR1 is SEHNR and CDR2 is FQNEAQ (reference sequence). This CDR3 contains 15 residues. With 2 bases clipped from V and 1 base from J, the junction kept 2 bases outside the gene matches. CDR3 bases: TGTGCCAGCAGCTTAAGGACAGGGGCGAACACTGAAGCTTTCTTT. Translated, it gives CASSLRTGANTEAFF.

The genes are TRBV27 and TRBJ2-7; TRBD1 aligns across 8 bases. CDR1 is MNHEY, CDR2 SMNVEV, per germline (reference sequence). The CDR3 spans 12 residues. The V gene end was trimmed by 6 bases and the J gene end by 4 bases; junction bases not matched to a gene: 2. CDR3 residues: CASRDRAYEQYF. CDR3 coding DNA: TGTGCCAGCAGGGACAGGGCTTACGAGCAGTACTTC.

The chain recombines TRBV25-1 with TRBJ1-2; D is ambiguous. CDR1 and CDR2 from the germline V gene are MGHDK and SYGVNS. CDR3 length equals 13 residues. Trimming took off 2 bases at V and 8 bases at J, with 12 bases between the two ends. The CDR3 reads CASSEVASGGYTF. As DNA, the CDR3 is TGTGCCAGCAGTGAAGTGGCTTCGGGAGGCTACACCTTC.

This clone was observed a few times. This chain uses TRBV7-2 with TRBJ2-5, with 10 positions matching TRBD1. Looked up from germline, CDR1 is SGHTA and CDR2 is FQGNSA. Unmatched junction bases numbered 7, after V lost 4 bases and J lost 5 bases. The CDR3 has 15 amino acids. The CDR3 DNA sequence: TGTGCCAGCAGCTGGGACAGGGGTGAGGGGGAGACCCAGTACTTC. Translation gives CASSWDRGEGETQYF.

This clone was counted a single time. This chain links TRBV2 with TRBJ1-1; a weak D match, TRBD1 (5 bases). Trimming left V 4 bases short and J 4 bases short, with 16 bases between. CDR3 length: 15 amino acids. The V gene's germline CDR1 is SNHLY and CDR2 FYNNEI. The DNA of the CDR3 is TGTGCCAGCAGTGGTCTCCTCACGGGGGGCACTGAAGCTTTCTTT. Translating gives CASSGLLTGGTEAFF.

The DNA for the CDR3 is TGTGCCAGCAGCCGAAACGAGCATGGGCCCCAGCATTTT. Amino acids: CASSRNEHGPQHF. The J gene is TRBJ1-5, the V gene TRBV7-8; D remains unclear. The V gene's germline CDR1 is SGHVS and CDR2 FQNEAQ. Trimming removed 5 bases at V and 9 bases at J, with 14 bases between. The CDR3 has 13 residues.